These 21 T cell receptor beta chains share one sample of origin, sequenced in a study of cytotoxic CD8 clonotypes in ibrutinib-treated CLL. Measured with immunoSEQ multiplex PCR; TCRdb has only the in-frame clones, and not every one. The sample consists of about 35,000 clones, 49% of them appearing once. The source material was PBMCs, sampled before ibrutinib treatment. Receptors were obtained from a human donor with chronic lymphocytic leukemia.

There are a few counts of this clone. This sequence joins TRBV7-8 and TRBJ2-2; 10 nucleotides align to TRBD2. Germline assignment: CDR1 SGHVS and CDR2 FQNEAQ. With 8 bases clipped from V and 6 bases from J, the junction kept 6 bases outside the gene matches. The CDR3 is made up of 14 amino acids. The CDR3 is CASSTSGGAGELFF. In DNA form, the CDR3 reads TGTGCCAGCTCGACAAGCGGGGGGGCCGGGGAGCTGTTTTTT.

The CDR3 sequence: CASSPRETQYF. CDR3 coding DNA: TGTGCCAGCAGTCCTCGGGAGACCCAGTACTTC. The chain combines TRBV28 with TRBJ2-5; D unresolved. This CDR3 has 11 amino acids. CDR1 and CDR2 (germline): MDHEN, SYDVKM. The V end lost 5 bases, the J end lost 5 bases, and 6 bases lay between the germline ends.

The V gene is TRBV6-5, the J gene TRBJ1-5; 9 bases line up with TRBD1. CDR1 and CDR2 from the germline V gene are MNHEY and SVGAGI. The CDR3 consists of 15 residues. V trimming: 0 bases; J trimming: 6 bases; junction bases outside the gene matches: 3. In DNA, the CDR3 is TGTGCCAGCAGTTACTCGGGGACAGGGAGTCAGCCCCAGCATTTT. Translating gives CASSYSGTGSQPQHF.

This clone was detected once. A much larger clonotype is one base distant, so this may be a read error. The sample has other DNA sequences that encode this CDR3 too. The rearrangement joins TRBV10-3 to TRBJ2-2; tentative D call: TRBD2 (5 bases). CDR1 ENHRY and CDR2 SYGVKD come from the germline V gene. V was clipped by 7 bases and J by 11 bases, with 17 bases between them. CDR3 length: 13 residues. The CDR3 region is CAITSAPPGELFF. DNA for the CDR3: TGTGCCATCACCTCAGCGCCCCCGGGAGAGCTGTTTTTT.

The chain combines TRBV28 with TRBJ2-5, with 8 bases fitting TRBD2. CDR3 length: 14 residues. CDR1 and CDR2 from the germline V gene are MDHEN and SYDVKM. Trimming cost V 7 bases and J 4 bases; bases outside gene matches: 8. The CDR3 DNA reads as TGTGCCAGCATCCTCGGGGGGGGTGGAGAGACCCAGTACTTC. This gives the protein CASILGGGGETQYF.

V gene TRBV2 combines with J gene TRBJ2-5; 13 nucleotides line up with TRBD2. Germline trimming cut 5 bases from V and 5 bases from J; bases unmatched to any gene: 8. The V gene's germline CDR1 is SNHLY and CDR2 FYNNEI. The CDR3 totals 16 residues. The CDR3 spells CASSLRTSGGLETQYF. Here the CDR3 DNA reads TGTGCCAGCAGTCTACGGACTAGCGGGGGTTTGGAGACCCAGTACTTC.

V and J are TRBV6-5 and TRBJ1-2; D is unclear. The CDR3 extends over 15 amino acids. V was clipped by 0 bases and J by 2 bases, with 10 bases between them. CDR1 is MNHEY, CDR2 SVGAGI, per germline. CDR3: CASSYSPRMNYGYTF. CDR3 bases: TGTGCCAGCAGTTACTCCCCCCGGATGAACTATGGCTACACCTTC.

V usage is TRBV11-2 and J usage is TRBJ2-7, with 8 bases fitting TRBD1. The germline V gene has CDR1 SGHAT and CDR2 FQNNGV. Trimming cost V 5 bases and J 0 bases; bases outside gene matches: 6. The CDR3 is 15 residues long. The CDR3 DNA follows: TGTGCCAGCAGCGTGGACAGGGCAAGCTCCTACGAGCAGTACTTC. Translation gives CASSVDRASSYEQYF.

The CDR3 DNA reads as TGTGCCAGCAGCTTGGTACGGGACCTGAGCACTGAAGCTTTCTTT. Its translation is CASSLVRDLSTEAFF. The genes are TRBV7-6 and TRBJ1-1; a weak D match, TRBD1 (5 bases). Per the germline V gene, CDR1 is SGHVS and CDR2 is FNYEAQ. The CDR3 is made up of 15 amino acids. The V end lost 3 bases, the J end lost 4 bases, and 15 bases lay between the germline ends.

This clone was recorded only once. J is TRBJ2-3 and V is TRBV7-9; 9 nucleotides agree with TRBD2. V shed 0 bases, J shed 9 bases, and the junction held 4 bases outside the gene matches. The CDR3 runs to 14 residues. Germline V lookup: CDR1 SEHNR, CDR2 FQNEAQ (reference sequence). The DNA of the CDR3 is TGTGCCAGCAGCTTAGCAGGGACTAGCCGAACGCAGTATTTT. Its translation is CASSLAGTSRTQYF. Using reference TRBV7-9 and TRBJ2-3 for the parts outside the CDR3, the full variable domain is DTGVSQNPRHKITKRGQNVTFRCDPISEHNRLYWYRQTLGQGPEFLTYFQNEAQLEKSRLLSDRFSAERPKGSFSTLEIQRTEQGDSAMYLCASSLAGTSRTQYFGPGTRLTVL.

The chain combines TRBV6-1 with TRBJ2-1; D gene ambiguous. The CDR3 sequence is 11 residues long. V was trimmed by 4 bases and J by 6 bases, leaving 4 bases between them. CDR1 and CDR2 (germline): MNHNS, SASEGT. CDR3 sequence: CASSGGNEQFF. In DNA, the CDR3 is TGTGCCAGCAGTGGTGGCAATGAGCAGTTCTTC.

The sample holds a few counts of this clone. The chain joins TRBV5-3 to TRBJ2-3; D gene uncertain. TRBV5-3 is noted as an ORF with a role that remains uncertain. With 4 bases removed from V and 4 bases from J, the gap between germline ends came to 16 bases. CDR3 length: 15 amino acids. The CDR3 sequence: CARSPFHSQADTQYF. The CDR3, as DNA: TGTGCCAGAAGCCCCTTCCATTCACAAGCAGATACGCAGTATTTT.

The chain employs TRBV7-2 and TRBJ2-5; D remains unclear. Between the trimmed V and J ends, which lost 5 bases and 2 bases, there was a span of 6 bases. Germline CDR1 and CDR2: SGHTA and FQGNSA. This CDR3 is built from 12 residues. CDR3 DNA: TGTGCCAGCAGCCCTGGGCAAGAGACCCAGTACTTC. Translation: CASSPGQETQYF.

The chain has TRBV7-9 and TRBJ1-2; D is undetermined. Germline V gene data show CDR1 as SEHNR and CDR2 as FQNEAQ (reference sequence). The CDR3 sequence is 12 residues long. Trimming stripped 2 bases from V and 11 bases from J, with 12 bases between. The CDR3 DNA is TGTGCCAGCAGCTTATCAGGCGCTCCATACACCTTC. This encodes CASSLSGAPYTF.

For the CDR3, the DNA is TGTGCCAGCAGTTACTCTCCCGGGGTCTATAATTCACCCCTCCACTTT. Translation gives CASSYSPGVYNSPLHF. The chain recombines TRBV6-5 with TRBJ1-6; D uncertain. CDR1 MNHEY and CDR2 SVGAGI come from the germline V gene. The CDR3 length is 16 residues. Trimming removed 0 bases from V and 3 bases from J, with 9 bases in between.

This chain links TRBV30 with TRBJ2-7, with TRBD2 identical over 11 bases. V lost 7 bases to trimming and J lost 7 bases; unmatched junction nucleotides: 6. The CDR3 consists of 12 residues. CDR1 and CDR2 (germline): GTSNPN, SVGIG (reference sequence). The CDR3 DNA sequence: TGTGCCTTGACTAGCGGGGCAGGGGAGCAGTACTTC. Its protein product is CALTSGAGEQYF. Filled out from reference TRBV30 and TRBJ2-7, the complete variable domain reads SQTIHQWPATLVQPVGSPLSLECTVEGTSNPNLYWYRQAAGRGLQLLFYSVGIGQISSEVPQNLSASRPQDRQFILSSKKLLLSDSGFYLCALTSGAGEQYFGPGTRLTVT.

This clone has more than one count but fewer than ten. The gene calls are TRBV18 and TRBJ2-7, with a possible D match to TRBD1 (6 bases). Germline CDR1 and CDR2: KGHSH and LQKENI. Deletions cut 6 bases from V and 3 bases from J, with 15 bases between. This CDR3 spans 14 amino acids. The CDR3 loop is CASSNTGRGYEQYF. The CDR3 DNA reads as TGTGCCAGCTCTAATACCGGCAGGGGCTACGAGCAGTACTTC.

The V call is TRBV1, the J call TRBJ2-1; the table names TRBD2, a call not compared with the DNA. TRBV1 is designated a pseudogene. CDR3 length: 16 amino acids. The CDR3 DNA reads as TGCACCAGCAGCCAAGAGGAAGCGGGGGGATGGTATGAGCAGTTCTTC. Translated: CTSSQEEAGGWYEQFF.

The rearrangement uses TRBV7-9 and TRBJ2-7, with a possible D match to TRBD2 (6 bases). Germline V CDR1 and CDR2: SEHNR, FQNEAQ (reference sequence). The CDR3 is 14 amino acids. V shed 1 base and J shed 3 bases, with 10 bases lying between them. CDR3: CASSLGGEGYEQYF. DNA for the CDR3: TGTGCCAGCAGCTTAGGCGGGGAAGGCTACGAGCAGTACTTC.

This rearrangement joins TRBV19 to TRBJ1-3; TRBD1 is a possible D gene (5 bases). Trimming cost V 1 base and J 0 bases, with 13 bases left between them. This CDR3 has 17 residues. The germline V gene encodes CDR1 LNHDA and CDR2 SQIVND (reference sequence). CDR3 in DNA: TGTGCCAGTAGTATAGTTGAGGACGGACACTCTGGAAACACCATATATTTT. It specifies CASSIVEDGHSGNTIYF.

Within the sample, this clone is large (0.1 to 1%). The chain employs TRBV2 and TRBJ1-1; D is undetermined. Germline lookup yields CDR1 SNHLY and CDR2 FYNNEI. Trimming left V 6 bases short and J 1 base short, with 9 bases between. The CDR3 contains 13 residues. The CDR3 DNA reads TGTGCCAGCAGCGAGGCAGGGAACACTGAAGCTTTCTTT. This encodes CASSEAGNTEAFF.